Following are 7 T cell receptor beta chains from one sample sequenced in a study of cytomegalovirus exposure and HLA in healthy donors. The primer mix had 60 Vbeta and 13 Jbeta primers. Clones were sequenced by immunoSEQ multiplex PCR, and TCRdb holds only the in-frame ones, with some missing. Of about 160,000 clones in the sample, around 74% are singletons; the top ten hold around 1.5%. The sequencing input was PBMCs. The receptors were gathered from a man aged 18 to 30 in good health and CMV-seronegative.

This clone occurred a few times. The chain joins TRBV7-9 to TRBJ2-1; D might be TRBD1 (6 bases). The germline V and J ends were trimmed by 1 base and 8 bases, with 15 bases remaining between them. From germline, CDR1 is SEHNR and CDR2 FQNEAQ (reference sequence). This CDR3 has 15 residues. CDR3: CASSLGSGALDEQFF. The CDR3 DNA reads as TGTGCCAGCAGCTTAGGGTCAGGGGCCTTGGATGAGCAGTTCTTC.

The J gene is TRBJ1-2, the V gene TRBV30, with a weak D call TRBD1 (6 bases). V shed 0 bases and J shed 1 base, with 12 bases lying between them. In germline, CDR1 is GTSNPN, CDR2 SVGIG (reference sequence). The CDR3 is made up of 15 amino acids. The CDR3 sequence is CAWSVEGTYNYGYTF. In DNA, the CDR3 is TGTGCCTGGAGTGTCGAAGGGACATATAACTATGGCTACACCTTC.

The rearrangement links TRBV9 to TRBJ2-7; no reliable D call. Germline CDR1 reads SGDLS; CDR2 reads YYNGEE. The CDR3 length is 11 residues. Between the trimmed V and J ends, which lost 2 bases and 5 bases, there was a span of 5 bases. The CDR3 nucleotides read TGTGCCAGCAGCGTTGGCCACGAGCAGTACTTC. Translation: CASSVGHEQYF.

The V and J genes are TRBV10-3 and TRBJ2-5, with 12 bases lining up with TRBD2. Looked up from germline, CDR1 is ENHRY and CDR2 is SYGVKD. There are 18 residues in the CDR3. Unmatched junction bases numbered 15, after V lost 6 bases and J lost 4 bases. The CDR3 nucleotides are TGTGCCATCAGCGAACCTAGCGGGAGGGCCGTAGGGTTAGAGACCCAGTACTTC. Residues: CAISEPSGRAVGLETQYF.

The V and J genes are TRBV28 and TRBJ2-7; 8 bases line up with TRBD1. Germline lookup yields CDR1 MDHEN and CDR2 SYDVKM. J was trimmed by 2 bases and V by 7 bases; bases with no gene match: 13. The CDR3 spans 16 residues. In nucleotides, the CDR3 is TGTGCCAGCAAGATCCGGGGTGGACAGGGCCCCTACGAGCAGTACTTC. Its translation is CASKIRGGQGPYEQYF.

The chain carries TRBV7-9 and TRBJ1-1; 8 bases agree with TRBD1. There are 12 residues in the CDR3. V shed 5 bases, J shed 11 bases, and the junction held 7 bases outside the gene matches. CDR1 and CDR2 (germline): SEHNR, FQNEAQ (reference sequence). The CDR3 sequence is CASSLEDRVAFF. The CDR3 DNA is TGTGCCAGCAGCCTGGAGGACAGGGTGGCTTTCTTT. Full variable domain (rest looked up from reference TRBV7-9 and TRBJ1-1): DTGVSQNPRHKITKRGQNVTFRCDPISEHNRLYWYRQTLGQGPEFLTYFQNEAQLEKSRLLSDRFSAERPKGSFSTLEIQRTEQGDSAMYLCASSLEDRVAFFGQGTRLTVV.

The gene calls are TRBV7-2 and TRBJ1-4; 7 bases line up with TRBD1. CDR1 SGHTA and CDR2 FQGNSA come from the germline V gene. Trimming at V came to 5 bases and at J to 8 bases, leaving 14 bases not matched to a gene. The CDR3 spans 16 residues. CDR3 nucleotides: TGTGCCAGCAGCCCGCCGGGGCCAGGGGGTCAGGAAAAACTGTTTTTT. It translates to CASSPPGPGGQEKLFF.